This T cell receptor (beta chain) was sequenced during a study of cytomegalovirus exposure and HLA in healthy donors. Germline CDR1 is SGHDT and CDR2 is YYEEEE. The CDR3 covers 13 residues. Trimming pared 5 bases from V and 4 bases from J, leaving 9 bases between. Concerning this clone: Antigen unknown.

Study-level results: For most TCR sequences rarity was the rule, although some public TCRs occurred in many donors.

Profiled with immunoSEQ multiplex PCR; TCRdb holds only in-frame clones, not every one. The sample records over 50,000 clones, more than 85% being singletons. This TCR was sampled from a man in his late teens or twenties in good health and CMV-seropositive. V is TRBV5-6 and J is TRBJ1-4; D might be TRBD1 (6 bases). The sample was PBMCs. For the CDR3, the DNA is TGTGCCAGCAGTGGACAGATTAATGAAAAACTGTTTTTT. It yields the protein CASSGQINEKLFF.